This T cell receptor (beta chain) is from a study of blood T cell repertoires in COVID-19. The wider study: COVID-19 samples collected from the United States, Italy and Spain covered acute and convalescent phases. From T cells, B-cell-depleted T cells, or PBMCs came the material, which was cDNA or gDNA.

The CDR3 sequence is 14 residues long. Trimming shortened V by 3 bases and J by 5 bases, and 13 bases separated the two germline ends. In germline, CDR1 is SNHLY, CDR2 FYNNEI. Produced via immunoSEQ multiplex PCR; TCRdb's table is partial and in-frame only. Of around 250,000 clones in the sample, around 86% were seen once. Everyone who took part was roughly 18 to 89 years old, and they came from about two dozen US areas. Clinical histories supplied by participants themselves formed the basis of cohort assignment. The source material was PBMCs or T cells enriched from blood (not recorded which). This rearrangement joins TRBV2 to TRBJ1-1; no clear D gene. This TCR was recovered from a woman in her 50s who had recovered from COVID-19. This CDR3 is CASSDRAGGTEAFF. The CDR3 nucleotides are TGTGCCAGCAGTGATAGGGCCGGCGGGACTGAAGCTTTCTTT.